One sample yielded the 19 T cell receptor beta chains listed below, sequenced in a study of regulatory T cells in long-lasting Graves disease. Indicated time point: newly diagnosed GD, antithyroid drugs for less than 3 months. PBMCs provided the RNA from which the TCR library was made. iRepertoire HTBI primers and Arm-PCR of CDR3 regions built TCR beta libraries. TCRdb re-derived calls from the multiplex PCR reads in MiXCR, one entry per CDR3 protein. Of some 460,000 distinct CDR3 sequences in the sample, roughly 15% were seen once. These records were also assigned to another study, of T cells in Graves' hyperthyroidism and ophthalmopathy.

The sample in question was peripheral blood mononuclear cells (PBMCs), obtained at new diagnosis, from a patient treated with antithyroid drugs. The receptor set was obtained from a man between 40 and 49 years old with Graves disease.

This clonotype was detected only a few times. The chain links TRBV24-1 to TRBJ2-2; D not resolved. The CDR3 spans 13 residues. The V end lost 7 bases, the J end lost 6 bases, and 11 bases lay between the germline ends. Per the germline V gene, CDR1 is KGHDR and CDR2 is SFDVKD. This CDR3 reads CATRASSSGELFF. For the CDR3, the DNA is TGTGCCACCAGGGCCAGTTCCTCCGGGGAGCTGTTTTTT.

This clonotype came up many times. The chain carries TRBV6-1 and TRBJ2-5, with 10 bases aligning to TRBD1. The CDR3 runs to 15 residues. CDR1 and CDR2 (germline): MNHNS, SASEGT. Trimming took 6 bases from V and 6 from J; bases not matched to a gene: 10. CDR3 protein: CASSAGQGLMQTQYF. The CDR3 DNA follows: TGTGCCAGCAGCGCGGGACAGGGGTTAATGCAGACCCAGTACTTC.

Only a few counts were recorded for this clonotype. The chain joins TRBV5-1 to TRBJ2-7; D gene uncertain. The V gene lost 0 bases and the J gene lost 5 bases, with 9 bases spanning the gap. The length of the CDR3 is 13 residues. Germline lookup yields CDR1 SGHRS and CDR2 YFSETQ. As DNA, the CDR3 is TGCGCCAGCAGCTTGGTAGTGGGAAACGAGCAGTACTTC. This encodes CASSLVVGNEQYF.

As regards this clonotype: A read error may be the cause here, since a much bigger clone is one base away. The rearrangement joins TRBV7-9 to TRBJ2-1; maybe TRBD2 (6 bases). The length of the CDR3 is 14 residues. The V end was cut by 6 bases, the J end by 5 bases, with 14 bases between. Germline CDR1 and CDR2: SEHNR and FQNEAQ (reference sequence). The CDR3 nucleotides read TGTGCCAGCAGGAGCGGGTCAGAAAACAATGAGCAGTTCTTC. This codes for CASRSGSENNEQFF.

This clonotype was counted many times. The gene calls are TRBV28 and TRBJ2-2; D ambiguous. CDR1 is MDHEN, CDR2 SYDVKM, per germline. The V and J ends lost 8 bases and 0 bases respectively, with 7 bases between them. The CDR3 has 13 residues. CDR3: CASLGSNTGELFF. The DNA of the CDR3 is TGTGCCAGCCTGGGTTCGAACACCGGGGAGCTGTTTTTT.

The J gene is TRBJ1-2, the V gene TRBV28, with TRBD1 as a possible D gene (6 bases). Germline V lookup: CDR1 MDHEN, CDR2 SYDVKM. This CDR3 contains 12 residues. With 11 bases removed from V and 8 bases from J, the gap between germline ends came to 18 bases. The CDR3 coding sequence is TGTGCCGGGGGGGCCTTTCCGGGGGGCTACACCTTC. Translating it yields CAGGAFPGGYTF.

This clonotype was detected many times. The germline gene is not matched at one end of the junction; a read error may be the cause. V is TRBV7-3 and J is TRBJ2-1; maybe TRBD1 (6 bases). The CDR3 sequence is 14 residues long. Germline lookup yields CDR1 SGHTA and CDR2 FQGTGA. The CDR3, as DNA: TGCGCCAGCAGCTTGGGGGCCTCCTACAATGAGCAGTTCTTC. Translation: CASSLGASYNEQFF.

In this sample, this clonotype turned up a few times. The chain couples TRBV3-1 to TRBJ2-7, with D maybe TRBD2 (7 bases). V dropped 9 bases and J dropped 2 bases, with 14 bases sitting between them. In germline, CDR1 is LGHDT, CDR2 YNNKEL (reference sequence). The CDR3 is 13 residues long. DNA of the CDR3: TGTGCCAGTGGGGGCGGGAGCACCTACGAGCAGTACTTC. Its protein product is CASGGGSTYEQYF.

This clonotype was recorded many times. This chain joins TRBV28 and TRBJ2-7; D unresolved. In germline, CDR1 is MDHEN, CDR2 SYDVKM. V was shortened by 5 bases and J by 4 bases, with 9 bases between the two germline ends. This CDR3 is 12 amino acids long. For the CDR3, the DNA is TGTGCCAGCAGTGCACAACATTACGAGCAGTACTTC. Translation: CASSAQHYEQYF.

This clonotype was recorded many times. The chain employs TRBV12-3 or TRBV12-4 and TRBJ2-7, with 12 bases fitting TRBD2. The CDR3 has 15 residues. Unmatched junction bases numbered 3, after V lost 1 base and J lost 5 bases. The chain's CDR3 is CASSLGLAGEHEQYF. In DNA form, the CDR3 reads TGTGCCAGCAGTTTAGGACTAGCGGGAGAACACGAGCAGTACTTC.

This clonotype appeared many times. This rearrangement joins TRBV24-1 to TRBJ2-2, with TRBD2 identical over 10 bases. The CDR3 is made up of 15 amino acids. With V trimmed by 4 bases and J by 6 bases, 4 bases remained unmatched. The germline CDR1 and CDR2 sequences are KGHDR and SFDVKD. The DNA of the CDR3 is TGTGCCACCAGTGAAGCGGGAGGGCCAGCCGGGGAGCTGTTTTTT. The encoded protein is CATSEAGGPAGELFF.

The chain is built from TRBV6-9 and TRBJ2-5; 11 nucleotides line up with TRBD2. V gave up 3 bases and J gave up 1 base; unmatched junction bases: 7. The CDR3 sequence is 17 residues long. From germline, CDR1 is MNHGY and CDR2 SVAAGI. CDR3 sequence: CASSYSYSGGAQETQYF. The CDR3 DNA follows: TGTGCCAGCAGTTACAGTTATAGCGGGGGGGCCCAAGAGACCCAGTACTTC.

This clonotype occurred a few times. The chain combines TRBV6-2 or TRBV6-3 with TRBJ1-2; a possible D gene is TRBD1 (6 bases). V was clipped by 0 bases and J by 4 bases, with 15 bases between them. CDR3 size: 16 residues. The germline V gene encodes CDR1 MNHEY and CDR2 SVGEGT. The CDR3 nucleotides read TGTGCCAGCAGTTACTCGGGATCAGGGGAAGTCTATGGCTACACCTTC. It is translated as CASSYSGSGEVYGYTF.

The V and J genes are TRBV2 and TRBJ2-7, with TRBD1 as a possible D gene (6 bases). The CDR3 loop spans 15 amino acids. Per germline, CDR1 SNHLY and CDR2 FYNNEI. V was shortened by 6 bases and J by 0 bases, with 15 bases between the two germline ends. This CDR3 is CASSPITGSSYEQYF. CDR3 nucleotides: TGTGCCAGCAGCCCGATAACAGGGTCCTCCTACGAGCAGTACTTC.

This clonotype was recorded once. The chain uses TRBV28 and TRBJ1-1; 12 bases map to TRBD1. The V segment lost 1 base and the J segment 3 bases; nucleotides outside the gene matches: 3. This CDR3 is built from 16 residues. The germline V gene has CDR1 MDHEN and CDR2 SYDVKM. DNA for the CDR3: TGTGCCAGCAGTTTATTTGGGACAGGGGGCCACACTGAAGCTTTCTTT. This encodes CASSLFGTGGHTEAFF.

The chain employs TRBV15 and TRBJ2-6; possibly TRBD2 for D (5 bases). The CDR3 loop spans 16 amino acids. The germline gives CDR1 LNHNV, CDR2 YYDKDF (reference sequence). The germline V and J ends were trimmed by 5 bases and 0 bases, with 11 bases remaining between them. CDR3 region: CATSVGVSSGANVLTF. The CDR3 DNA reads TGTGCCACCAGCGTCGGGGTCTCCTCTGGGGCCAACGTCCTGACTTTC.

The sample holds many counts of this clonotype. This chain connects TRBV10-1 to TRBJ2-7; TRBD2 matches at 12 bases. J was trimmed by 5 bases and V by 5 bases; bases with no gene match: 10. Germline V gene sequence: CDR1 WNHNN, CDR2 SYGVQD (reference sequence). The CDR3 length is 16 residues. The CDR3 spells CASSRLAGGPIHEQYF. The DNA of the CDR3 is TGCGCCAGCAGTCGGCTAGCGGGAGGGCCGATTCACGAGCAGTACTTC.

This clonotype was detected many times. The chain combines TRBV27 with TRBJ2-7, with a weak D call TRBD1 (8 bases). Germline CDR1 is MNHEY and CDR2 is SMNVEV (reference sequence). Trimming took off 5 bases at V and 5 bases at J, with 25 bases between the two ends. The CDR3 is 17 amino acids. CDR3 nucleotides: TGTGCCAGCAGTGATAACAGGGGGGGCGGTCTAGGCGACGAGCAGTACTTC. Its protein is CASSDNRGGGLGDEQYF.

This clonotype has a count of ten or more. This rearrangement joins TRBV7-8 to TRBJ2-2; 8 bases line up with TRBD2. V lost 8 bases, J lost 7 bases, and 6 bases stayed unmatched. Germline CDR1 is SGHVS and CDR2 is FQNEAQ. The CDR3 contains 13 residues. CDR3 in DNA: TGTGCCAGCGGAGCGGGAGTGGGCGGGGAGCTGTTTTTT. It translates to CASGAGVGGELFF. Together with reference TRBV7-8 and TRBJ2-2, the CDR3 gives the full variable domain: GAGVSQSPRYKVAKRGQDVALRCDPISGHVSLFWYQQALGQGPEFLTYFQNEAQLDKSGLPSDRFFAERPEGSVSTLKIQRTQQEDSAVYLCASGAGVGGELFFGEGSRLTVL.